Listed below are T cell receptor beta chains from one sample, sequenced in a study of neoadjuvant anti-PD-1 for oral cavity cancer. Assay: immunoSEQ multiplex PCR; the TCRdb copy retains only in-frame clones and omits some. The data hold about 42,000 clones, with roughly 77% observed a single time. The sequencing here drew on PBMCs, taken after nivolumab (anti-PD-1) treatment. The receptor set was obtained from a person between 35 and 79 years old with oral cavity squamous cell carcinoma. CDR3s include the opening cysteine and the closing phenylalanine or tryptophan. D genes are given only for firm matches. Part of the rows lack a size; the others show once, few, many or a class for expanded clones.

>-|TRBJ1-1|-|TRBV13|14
TGTGCCAGCAGCCTTCTGACGGCGAACACTGAAGCTTTCTTT
CASSLLTANTEAFF
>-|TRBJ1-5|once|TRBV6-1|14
TGTGCCAGCGGGTCGGATTATAGCAATCAGCCCCAGCATTTT
CASGSDYSNQPQHF
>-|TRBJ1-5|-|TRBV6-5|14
TGTGCCAGCAGTACCCCCGGTGGCAATCAGCCCCAGCATTTT
CASSTPGGNQPQHF
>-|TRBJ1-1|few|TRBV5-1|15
TGCGCCAGCAGCTTTCCGCCGGGACAGAACACTGAAGCTTTCTTT
CASSFPPGQNTEAFF
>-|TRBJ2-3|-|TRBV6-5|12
TGTGCCAGCAGTTACCCTCAGTCGGGGCAGTATTTT
CASSYPQSGQYF
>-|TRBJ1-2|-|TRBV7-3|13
TGTGCCAGCAGCTCCGACAGGAGCTATGGCTACACCTTC
CASSSDRSYGYTF
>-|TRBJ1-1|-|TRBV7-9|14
TGTGCCAGCAGCTTACCGAACAGTAACTCTGAAGCTTTCTTT
CASSLPNSNSEAFF
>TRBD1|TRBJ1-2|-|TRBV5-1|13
TGCGCCAGCAGCTCCGGGACAGGGAGCGGCTACACCTTC
CASSSGTGSGYTF
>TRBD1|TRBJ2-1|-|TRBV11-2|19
TGTGCCAGCAGCCCCTTTCCCCACCGGGACAGGGGGGATTACAATGAGCAGTTCTTC
CASSPFPHRDRGDYNEQFF
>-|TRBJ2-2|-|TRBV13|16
TGTGCCAGCAGCTTAGAGGGGGGCCGTGACACCGGGGAGCTGTTTTTT
CASSLEGGRDTGELFF
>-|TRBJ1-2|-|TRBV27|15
TGTGCCAGCAGTCCCCGGGGGGGGGTCGGCTATGGCTACACCTTC
CASSPRGGVGYGYTF
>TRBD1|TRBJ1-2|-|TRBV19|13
TGTGCCACCTCGGACAGGGGCTATGATGGCTACACCTTC
CATSDRGYDGYTF
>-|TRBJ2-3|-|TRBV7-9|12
TGTGCCAGCAGCTTAGTAGTTAATACGCAGTATTTT
CASSLVVNTQYF
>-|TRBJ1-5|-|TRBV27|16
TGTGCCAGCAGGGACTCCGGAAGGGGTCTGAATCAGCCCCAGCATTTT
CASRDSGRGLNQPQHF
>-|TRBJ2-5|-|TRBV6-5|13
TGTGCCAGCAGGCCGGGAATGCGGCAGACCCAGTACTTC
CASRPGMRQTQYF
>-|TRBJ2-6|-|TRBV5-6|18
TGTGCCAGCAGCTTGGTGACGGGACTTAGCTCTGGGGCCAACGTCCTGACTTTC
CASSLVTGLSSGANVLTF
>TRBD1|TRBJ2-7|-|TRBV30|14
TGTGCCTGGGCCCTATCAGGGGGAAGCTACGAGCAGTACTTC
CAWALSGGSYEQYF
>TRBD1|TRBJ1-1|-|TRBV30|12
TGTGCCTGCCTTCCAGGGGGCACTGAAGCTTTCTTT
CACLPGGTEAFF
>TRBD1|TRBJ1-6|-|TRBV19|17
TGTGCCAGTAGTCCGCGGGACAGAAGCTCCTATAATTCACCCCTCCACTTT
CASSPRDRSSYNSPLHF
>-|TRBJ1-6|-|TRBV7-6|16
TGTGCCAGCAGCCCCCAAGGGGGGGCCTATAATTCACCCCTCCACTTT
CASSPQGGAYNSPLHF
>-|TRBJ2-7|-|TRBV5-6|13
TGTGCCAGCAGCCTAACCGGGACCCACGAGCAGTACTTC
CASSLTGTHEQYF
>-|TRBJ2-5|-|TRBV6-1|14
TGTGCCAGCAGTGAAGGAGCAGCCCAAGAGACCCAGTACTTC
CASSEGAAQETQYF
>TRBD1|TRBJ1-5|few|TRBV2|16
TGTGCCAGCAGCCCCGACAGGGTCGGGAGCAATCAGCCCCAGCATTTT
CASSPDRVGSNQPQHF
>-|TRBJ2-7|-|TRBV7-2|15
TGTGCCAGCAGCTCCTCTAGCGTCAGCTCCTACGAGCAGTACTTC
CASSSSSVSSYEQYF
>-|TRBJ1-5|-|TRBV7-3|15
TGTGCCAGCAGCTTAAATGGCAGGGGCGACCAGCCCCAGCATTTT
CASSLNGRGDQPQHF
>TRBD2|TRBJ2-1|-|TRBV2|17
TGTGCCAGCAGGAGCGGATTAGCGGGCTCTACCTACAATGAGCAGTTCTTC
CASRSGLAGSTYNEQFF
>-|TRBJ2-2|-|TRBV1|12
TGCACCAGCAGCAATAGAGGCGGGGAGCTGTTTTTT
CTSSNRGGELFF
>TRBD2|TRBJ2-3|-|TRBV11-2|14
TGTGCCAGCAGGCTAGCGGGGCTCACAGATACGCAGTATTTT
CASRLAGLTDTQYF
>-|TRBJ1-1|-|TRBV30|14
TGTGCCTGGAGCCCTGGACCCGAGAACACTGAAGCTTTCTTT
CAWSPGPENTEAFF
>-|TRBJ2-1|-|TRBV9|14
TGTGCCAGCAGCGTAGGTAGGGGACACAATGAGCAGTTCTTC
CASSVGRGHNEQFF
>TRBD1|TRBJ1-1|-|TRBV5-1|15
TGCGCCAGCTCGGCCCCGGGACAGGGACCCACTGAAGCTTTCTTT
CASSAPGQGPTEAFF
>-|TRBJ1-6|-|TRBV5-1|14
TGCGCCAGCAGCTTGAACGTGGATAATTCACCCCTCCACTTT
CASSLNVDNSPLHF
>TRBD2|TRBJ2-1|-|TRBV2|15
TGTGCCAGCAGTAAAGGGGACTATCCATACAATGAGCAGTTCTTC
CASSKGDYPYNEQFF
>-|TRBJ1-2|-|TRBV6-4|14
TGTGCCAGCAGACCGAGGGAGGGTACTTATGGCTACACCTTC
CASRPREGTYGYTF
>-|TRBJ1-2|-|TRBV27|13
TGTGCCAGCAGTTTAAGGGAAAACTATGGCTACACCTTC
CASSLRENYGYTF
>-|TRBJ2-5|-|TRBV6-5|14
TGTGCCAGCAGTTATAGGCCGGGCCAAGAGACCCAGTACTTC
CASSYRPGQETQYF
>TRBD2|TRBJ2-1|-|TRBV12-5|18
TGTGCTAGTGGTCCGGGACTAGCGGGCGCGGCGGGTAGGAATGAGCAGTTCTTC
CASGPGLAGAAGRNEQFF
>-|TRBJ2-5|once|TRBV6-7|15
TGTGCCAGCAGTTACTCGGAAGCTAGTCGAGAGACCCAGTACTTC
CASSYSEASRETQYF
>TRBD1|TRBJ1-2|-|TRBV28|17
TGTGCCAGCAGTCTAGGCGGGACAGAAGGAGATAACTATGGCTACACCTTC
CASSLGGTEGDNYGYTF
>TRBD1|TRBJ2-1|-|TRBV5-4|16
TGTGCCAGCAGCTTGGCCGCGGGACAGGGGTACAATGAGCAGTTCTTC
CASSLAAGQGYNEQFF
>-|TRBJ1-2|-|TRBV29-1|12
TGCAGCGTGGTATCCGGGAGCTATGGCTACACCTTC
CSVVSGSYGYTF
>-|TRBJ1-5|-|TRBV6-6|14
TGTGCCAGCAGGGGGACCGCCGTTTATCAGCCCCAGCATTTT
CASRGTAVYQPQHF
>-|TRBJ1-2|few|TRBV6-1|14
TGTGCCAGCAGACCGGGGGGGGCTAACTATGGCTACACCTTC
CASRPGGANYGYTF
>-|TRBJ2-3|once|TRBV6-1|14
TGTGCCAGCACTGTTGACAGACTCACAGATACGCAGTATTTT
CASTVDRLTDTQYF
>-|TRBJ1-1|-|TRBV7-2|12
TGTGCCAGCAGCTTAAGGGTCACTGAAGCTTTCTTT
CASSLRVTEAFF
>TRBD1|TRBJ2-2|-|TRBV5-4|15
TGTGCCAGCAGCCGAACAGGGGAAGGCACCGGGGAGCTGTTTTTT
CASSRTGEGTGELFF
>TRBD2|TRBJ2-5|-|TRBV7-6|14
TGTGCCAGCAGCCCTAGCGGGCCACAAGAGACCCAGTACTTC
CASSPSGPQETQYF
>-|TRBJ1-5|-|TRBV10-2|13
TGCGCCAGCAGGGCTGGTAGCAATCAGCCCCAGCATTTT
CASRAGSNQPQHF
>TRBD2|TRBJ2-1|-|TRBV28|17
TGTGCCAGCAGTACAGCGGGAGCTCGAGCGGTTATCGATGAGCAGTTCTTC
CASSTAGARAVIDEQFF
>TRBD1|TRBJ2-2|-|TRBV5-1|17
TGCGCCAGCAGCTTTAACAGGGGGCAGTCGGGGACCGGGGAGCTGTTTTTT
CASSFNRGQSGTGELFF
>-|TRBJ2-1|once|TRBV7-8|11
TGTGCCAGCAGCTTTGAGGAAGGGCAGTTCTTC
CASSFEEGQFF
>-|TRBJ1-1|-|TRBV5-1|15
TGCGCCAGCAGCCAATCAGGGATTATGAACACTGAAGCTTTCTTT
CASSQSGIMNTEAFF
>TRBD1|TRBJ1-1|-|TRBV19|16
TGTGCCAGTAGTCCGCGGACAGGGGTGCGGACCACTGAAGCTTTCTTT
CASSPRTGVRTTEAFF